The TCR beta chain described here comes from a study of PD-1 blockade in classical Hodgkin lymphoma. Each and every patient relapsed after autologous stem cell transplantation, and patients got differing brentuximab vedotin exposure. Only in-frame clones appear in the TCRdb table, and some are missing; sequencing was by immunoSEQ multiplex PCR. The sample yields some 14,000 clones, around 90% seen once. Of note for this clone: Its specificity is not known.

General study points: Diversity similar to that of newly diagnosed patients was seen at baseline in complete responders. The causes of the repertoire differences, possibly disease activity or prior therapy, remain undefined. CD4+ TCR diversity, unlike CD8+, rose significantly by C4D1. Those patients who began receiving nivolumab less than 1 year after ASCT had lower diversity, and they were excluded.

Germline V lookup: CDR1 SEHNR, CDR2 FQNEAQ (reference sequence). Losses at the gene ends were 4 bases for V and 0 bases for J; bases not matched to a gene: 2. The CDR3 loop spans 14 amino acids. V gene TRBV7-9 combines with J gene TRBJ1-2, with 7 bases matching TRBD1. The sample was peripheral blood mononuclear cells (PBMCs), taken at baseline. This TCR was recovered from a human donor with classical Hodgkin lymphoma. The CDR3 loop reads CASSYGQANYGYTF. In nucleotides, the CDR3 is TGTGCCAGCAGCTACGGACAGGCTAACTATGGCTACACCTTC.